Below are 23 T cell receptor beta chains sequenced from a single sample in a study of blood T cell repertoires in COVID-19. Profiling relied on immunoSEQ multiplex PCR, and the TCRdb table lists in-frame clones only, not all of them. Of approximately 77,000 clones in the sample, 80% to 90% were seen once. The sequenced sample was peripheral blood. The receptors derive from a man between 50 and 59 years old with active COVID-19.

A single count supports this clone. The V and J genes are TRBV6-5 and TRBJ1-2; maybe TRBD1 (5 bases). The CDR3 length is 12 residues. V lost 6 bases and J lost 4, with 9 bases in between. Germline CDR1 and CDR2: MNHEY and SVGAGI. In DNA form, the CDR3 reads TGTGCCAGCAGCCGGGACTTCTATGGCTACACCTTC. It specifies CASSRDFYGYTF.

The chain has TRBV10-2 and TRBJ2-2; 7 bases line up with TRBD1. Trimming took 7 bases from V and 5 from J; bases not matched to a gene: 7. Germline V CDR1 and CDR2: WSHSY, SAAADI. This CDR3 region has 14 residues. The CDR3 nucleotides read TGCGCCAGCACCCGACAGGGAAGTACCGGGGAGCTGTTTTTT. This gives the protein CASTRQGSTGELFF.

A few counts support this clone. The DNA of the CDR3 is TGTGCCAGCAGTGAAGCGCTTCGAACAGGGGGTGGCTACACCTTC. Protein sequence: CASSEALRTGGGYTF. The chain links TRBV2 to TRBJ1-2; TRBD1 matches at 8 bases. Trimming removed 0 bases from V and 7 bases from J; junction bases left unmatched: 7. This CDR3 comprises 15 residues. Germline V gives CDR1 SNHLY, CDR2 FYNNEI.

CDR3 coding DNA: TGCGCCAGCAGCCCATCGGGGGGGAACTCACCCCTCCACTTT. Protein product: CASSPSGGNSPLHF. The V call is TRBV5-1, the J call TRBJ1-6, with a tentative D call TRBD1 (5 bases). Trimming cost V 4 bases and J 10 bases, with 15 bases left between them. The CDR3 totals 14 residues. Germline V gene sequence: CDR1 SGHRS, CDR2 YFSETQ. Combining the CDR3 with reference TRBV5-1 and TRBJ1-6 gives the whole variable domain KAGVTQTPRYLIKTRGQQVTLSCSPISGHRSVSWYQQTPGQGLQFLFEYFSETQRNKGNFPGRFSGRQFSNSRSEMNVSTLELGDSALYLCASSPSGGNSPLHFGNGTRLTVT.

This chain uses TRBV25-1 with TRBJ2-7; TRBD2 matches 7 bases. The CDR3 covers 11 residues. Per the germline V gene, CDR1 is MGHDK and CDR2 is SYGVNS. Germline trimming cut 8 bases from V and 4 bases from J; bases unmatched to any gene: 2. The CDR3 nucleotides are TGTGCCAGCGGGGGGGTGTACGAGCAGTACTTC. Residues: CASGGVYEQYF.

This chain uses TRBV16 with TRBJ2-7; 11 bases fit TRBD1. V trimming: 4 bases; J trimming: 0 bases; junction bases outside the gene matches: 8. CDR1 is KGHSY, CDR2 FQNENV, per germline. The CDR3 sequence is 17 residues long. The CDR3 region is CASSLDRGHPHSYEQYF. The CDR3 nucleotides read TGTGCCAGCAGCCTGGACAGGGGGCACCCCCACTCCTACGAGCAGTACTTC.

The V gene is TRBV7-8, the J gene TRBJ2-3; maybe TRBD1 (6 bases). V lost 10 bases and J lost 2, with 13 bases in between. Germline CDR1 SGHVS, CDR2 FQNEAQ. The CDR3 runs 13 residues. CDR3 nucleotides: TGTGCCACCGCCACAGGGACCACAGATACGCAGTATTTT. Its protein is CATATGTTDTQYF.

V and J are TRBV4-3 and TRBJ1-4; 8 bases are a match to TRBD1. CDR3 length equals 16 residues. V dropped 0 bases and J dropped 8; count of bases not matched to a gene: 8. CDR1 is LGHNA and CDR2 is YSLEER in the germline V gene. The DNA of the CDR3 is TGCGCCAGCAGCCAAGACAGGAGTTACAGGGGGGAAAAACTGTTTTTT. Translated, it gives CASSQDRSYRGEKLFF.

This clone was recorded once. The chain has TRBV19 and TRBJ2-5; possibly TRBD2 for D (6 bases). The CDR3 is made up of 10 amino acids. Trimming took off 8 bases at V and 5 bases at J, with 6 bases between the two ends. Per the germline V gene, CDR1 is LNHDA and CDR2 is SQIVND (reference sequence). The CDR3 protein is CASGRETQYF. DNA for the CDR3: TGTGCCAGTGGGAGGGAGACCCAGTACTTC.

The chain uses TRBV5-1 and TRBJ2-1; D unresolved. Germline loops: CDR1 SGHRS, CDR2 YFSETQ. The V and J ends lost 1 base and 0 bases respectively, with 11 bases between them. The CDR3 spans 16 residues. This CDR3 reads CASSLMSRNSYNEQFF. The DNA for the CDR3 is TGCGCCAGCAGCTTGATGTCCAGAAACTCCTACAATGAGCAGTTCTTC.

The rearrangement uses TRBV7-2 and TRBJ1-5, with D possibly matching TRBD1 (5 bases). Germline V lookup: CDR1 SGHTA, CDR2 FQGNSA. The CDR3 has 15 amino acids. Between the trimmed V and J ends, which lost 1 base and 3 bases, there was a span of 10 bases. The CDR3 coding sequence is TGTGCCAGCAGCTTAGTTAAGGGGAACAATCAGCCCCAGCATTTT. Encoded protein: CASSLVKGNNQPQHF.

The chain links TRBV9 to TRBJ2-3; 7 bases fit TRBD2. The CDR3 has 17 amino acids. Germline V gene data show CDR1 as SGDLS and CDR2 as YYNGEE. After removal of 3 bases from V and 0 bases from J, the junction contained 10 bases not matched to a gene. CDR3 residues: CASSESDRSGSTDTQYF. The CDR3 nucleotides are TGTGCCAGCAGCGAGTCGGACCGTAGCGGGAGCACAGATACGCAGTATTTT. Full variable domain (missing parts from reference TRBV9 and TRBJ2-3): DSGVTQTPKHLITATGQRVTLRCSPRSGDLSVYWYQQSLDQGLQFLIQYYNGEERAKGNILERFSAQQFPDLHSELNLSSLELGDSALYFCASSESDRSGSTDTQYFGPGTRLTVL.

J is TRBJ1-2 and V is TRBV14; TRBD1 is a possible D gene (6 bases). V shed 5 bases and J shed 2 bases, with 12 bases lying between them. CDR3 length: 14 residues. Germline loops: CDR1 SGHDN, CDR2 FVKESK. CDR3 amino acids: CASSVQGYNYGYTF. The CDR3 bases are TGTGCCAGCAGCGTACAGGGATACAACTATGGCTACACCTTC.

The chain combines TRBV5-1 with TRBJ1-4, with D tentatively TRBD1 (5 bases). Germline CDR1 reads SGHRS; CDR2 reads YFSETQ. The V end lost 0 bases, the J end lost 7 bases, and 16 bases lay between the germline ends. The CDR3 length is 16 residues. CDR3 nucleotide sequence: TGCGCCAGCAGCTTGGCGGTTGGGGGAGGGCCTGAAAAACTGTTTTTT. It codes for CASSLAVGGGPEKLFF.

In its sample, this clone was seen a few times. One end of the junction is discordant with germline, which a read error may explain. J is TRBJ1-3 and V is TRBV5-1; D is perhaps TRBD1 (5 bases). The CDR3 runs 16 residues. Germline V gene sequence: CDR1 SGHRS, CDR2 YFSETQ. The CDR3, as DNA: TGCGCCAGCACCTTGGGGCAACCGGGTACTGGAAACACCATATATTTT. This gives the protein CASTLGQPGTGNTIYF.

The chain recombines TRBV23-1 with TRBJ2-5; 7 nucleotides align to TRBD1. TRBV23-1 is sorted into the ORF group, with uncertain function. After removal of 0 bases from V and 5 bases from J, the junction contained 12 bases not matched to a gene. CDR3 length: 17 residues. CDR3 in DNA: TGCGCCAGCAGTCAATCTCCCGACAGGGCAGGCGGTGAGACCCAGTACTTC. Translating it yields CASSQSPDRAGGETQYF.

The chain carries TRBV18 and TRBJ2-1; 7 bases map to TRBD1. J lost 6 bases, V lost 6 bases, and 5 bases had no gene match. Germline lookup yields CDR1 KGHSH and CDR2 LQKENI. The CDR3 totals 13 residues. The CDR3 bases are TGTGCCAGCTCCCAAGGACAGGCCAATGAGCAGTTCTTC. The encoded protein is CASSQGQANEQFF.

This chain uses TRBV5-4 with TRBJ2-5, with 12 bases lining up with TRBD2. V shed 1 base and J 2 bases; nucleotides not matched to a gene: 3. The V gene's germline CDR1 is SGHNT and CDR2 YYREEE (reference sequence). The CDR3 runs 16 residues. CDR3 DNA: TGTGCCAGCAGCTTGAGGACTAGCGGGGCTCAAGAGACCCAGTACTTC. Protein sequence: CASSLRTSGAQETQYF.

CDR3 loop: CAWSVQGGSSGNTIYF. In nucleotides, the CDR3 is TGTGCCTGGAGTGTACAGGGGGGATCCTCTGGAAACACCATATATTTT. V usage is TRBV30 and J usage is TRBJ1-3, with 8 bases matching TRBD1. CDR3 size: 16 residues. V was pared by 0 bases and J by 0 bases, with 4 bases of the junction left unmatched. Per the germline V gene, CDR1 is GTSNPN and CDR2 is SVGIG (reference sequence).

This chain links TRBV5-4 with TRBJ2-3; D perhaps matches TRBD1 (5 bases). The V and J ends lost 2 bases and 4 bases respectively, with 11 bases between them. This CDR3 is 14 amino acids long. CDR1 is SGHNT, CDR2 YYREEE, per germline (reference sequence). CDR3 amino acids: CASSLNRMADTQYF. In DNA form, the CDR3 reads TGTGCCAGCAGCTTAAACAGGATGGCAGATACGCAGTATTTT.

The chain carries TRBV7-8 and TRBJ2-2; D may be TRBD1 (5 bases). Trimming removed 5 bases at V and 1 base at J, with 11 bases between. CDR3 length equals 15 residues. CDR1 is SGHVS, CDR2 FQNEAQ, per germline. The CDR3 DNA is TGTGCCAGCAGCGAAATGACAGTGAACACCGGGGAGCTGTTTTTT. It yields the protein CASSEMTVNTGELFF.

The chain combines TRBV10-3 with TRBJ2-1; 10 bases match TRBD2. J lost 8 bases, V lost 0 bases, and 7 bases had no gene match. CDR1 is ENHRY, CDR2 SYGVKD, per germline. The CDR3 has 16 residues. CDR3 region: CAISESGLAGVDEQFF. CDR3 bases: TGTGCCATCAGTGAGTCGGGCCTAGCGGGAGTTGATGAGCAGTTCTTC.

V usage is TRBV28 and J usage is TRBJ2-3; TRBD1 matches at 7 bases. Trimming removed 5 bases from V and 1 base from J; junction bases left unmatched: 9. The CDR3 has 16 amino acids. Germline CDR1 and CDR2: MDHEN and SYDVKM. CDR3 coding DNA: TGTGCCAGCAGTCCTACAGGGGCCGTTGGCACAGATACGCAGTATTTT. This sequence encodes CASSPTGAVGTDTQYF. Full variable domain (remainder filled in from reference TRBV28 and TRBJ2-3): DVKVTQSSRYLVKRTGEKVFLECVQDMDHENMFWYRQDPGLGLRLIYFSYDVKMKEKGDIPEGYSVSREKKERFSLILESASTNQTSMYLCASSPTGAVGTDTQYFGPGTRLTVL.